The rows below give T cell receptor beta chains drawn from one sample of a study of beta chain features in type 1 diabetes. TCRdb's copy holds only in-frame clones and misses some; the assay was immunoSEQ multiplex PCR. The sample holds about 900,000 clones, 15% to 20% seen once. Sequenced sample: naive CD4+ T cells from blood. The receptors were gathered from a woman aged 18-30 years in good health. Both conserved end residues are trimmed from each CDR3.

J: TRBJ2-7
V: TRBV5-4
CDR3: ASSFTGSYEQY

J: TRBJ2-1
V: TRBV27
CDR3: ASSSAAGGPSDEQF

J: TRBJ2-3
V: TRBV10-3
CDR3: AISDRTDTQY

J: TRBJ1-5
V: TRBV28
CDR3: ASRSSGGKTYSNQPQH

J: TRBJ2-2
V: TRBV6-1
CDR3: ASRSISNTGELF

J: TRBJ1-5
V: TRBV7-2
CDR3: ASSPRVSNQPQH

J: TRBJ2-7
V: TRBV7-9
CDR3: ASSLGQGKYEQY

J: TRBJ2-5
V: TRBV10-3
CDR3: AIRLGATSETQY

J: TRBJ2-1
V: TRBV7-3
CDR3: ASSLIGGSYNEQF

J: TRBJ2-7
V: TRBV7-9
CDR3: ASSKSQGTEQY

J: TRBJ2-1
V: TRBV19
CDR3: ASGYRRSSYNEQF

J: TRBJ2-5
V: TRBV6-6
CDR3: ASSYAGGETQY

J: TRBJ1-1
V: TRBV5-4
CDR3: ASSRDFGNTEAF

J: TRBJ1-4
V: TRBV10-3
CDR3: AISSGTRDEKLF

J: TRBJ1-2
V: TRBV7-2
CDR3: ASSQQLGTGYGYT

J: TRBJ1-2
V: TRBV29-1
CDR3: SVGGYDGYT

J: TRBJ2-5
V: TRBV14
CDR3: ASSQTETQY

J: TRBJ1-1
V: TRBV6-6
CDR3: ATLGWATNTEAF

J: TRBJ2-6
V: TRBV11-2
CDR3: ASSLVPQAGANVLT

J: TRBJ2-7
V: TRBV15
CDR3: ATSRLGYEQY

J: TRBJ2-7
V: TRBV6-1
CDR3: ASSESQGLYEQY

J: TRBJ2-7
V: TRBV21-1
CDR3: ASSYEPKMLHLGYEQY

J: TRBJ2-3
V: TRBV7-9
CDR3: ASSFSSGTDTQY

J: TRBJ2-1
V: TRBV9
CDR3: ASSVDHNEQF

J: TRBJ2-5
V: TRBV5-4
CDR3: ASSDLGIQY

J: TRBJ1-4
V: TRBV4-3
CDR3: ASSQDPGGGEKLF

J: TRBJ2-3
V: TRBV7-2
CDR3: ASSLAGHLSTDTQY

J: TRBJ2-5
V: TRBV25-1
CDR3: ASSQGDWIKETQY

J: TRBJ2-7
V: TRBV7-9
CDR3: ASSLGPLYEQY

J: TRBJ2-7
V: TRBV10-3
CDR3: AISDGLAGGNSYEQY

J: TRBJ1-1
V: TRBV7-9
CDR3: ASSLRENTEAF

J: TRBJ1-5
V: TRBV7-9
CDR3: ASSLGLGRGLQPQH

J: TRBJ2-5
V: TRBV27
CDR3: ASRNDPQETQY

J: TRBJ2-2
V: TRBV7-2
CDR3: ASSPTSGQNGELF

J: TRBJ2-7
V: TRBV6-6
CDR3: ASSSHYEQY

J: TRBJ2-1
V: TRBV5-1
CDR3: ASSPRVAGANEQF

J: TRBJ2-3
V: TRBV4-3
CDR3: ASSQDLRSYTDTQY

J: TRBJ2-3
V: TRBV7-8
CDR3: ASSHSSRRSTDTQY

J: TRBJ2-7
V: TRBV15
CDR3: ATSDELARAYEQY

J: TRBJ2-3
V: TRBV6-5
CDR3: ASSDPRGSDTQY

J: TRBJ2-1
V: TRBV2
CDR3: ASTKRESLLLLNEQF

J: TRBJ2-1
V: TRBV9
CDR3: ASSPTISYEQF

J: TRBJ2-7
V: TRBV18
CDR3: ASSIRDRPYEQY

J: TRBJ2-3
V: TRBV7-6
CDR3: ASRTLPRTDTQY

J: TRBJ2-3
V: TRBV28
CDR3: ASKTSGSRDTQY

J: TRBJ2-1
V: TRBV7-3
CDR3: ASSLTSYNEQF

J: TRBJ2-1
V: TRBV5-1
CDR3: ASSLGGTSGPDSF

J: TRBJ2-3
V: TRBV9
CDR3: ASSVSVEMSDTQY

J: TRBJ1-3
V: TRBV7-9
CDR3: ASSPNPYGSGNTIY

J: TRBJ1-1
V: TRBV11-2
CDR3: ASSLRQSRAF

J: TRBJ2-7
V: TRBV4-3
CDR3: ASSPGQGTYEQY

J: TRBJ2-7
V: TRBV7-2
CDR3: ASSLSRGNIEQY

J: TRBJ2-7
V: TRBV7-2
CDR3: ASSSIRQGRLYEQY

J: TRBJ2-7
V: TRBV6-5
CDR3: ASSYSGVGYYEQY

J: TRBJ2-5
V: TRBV10-3
CDR3: AIKGSGAQY

J: TRBJ2-3
V: TRBV7-9
CDR3: ASSLEPTDTQY

J: TRBJ2-1
V: TRBV11-2
CDR3: ASSSSGSYNEQF

J: TRBJ2-5
V: TRBV28
CDR3: ASSFRETQY

J: TRBJ1-4
V: TRBV7-9
CDR3: ASSQFRDSREKLF